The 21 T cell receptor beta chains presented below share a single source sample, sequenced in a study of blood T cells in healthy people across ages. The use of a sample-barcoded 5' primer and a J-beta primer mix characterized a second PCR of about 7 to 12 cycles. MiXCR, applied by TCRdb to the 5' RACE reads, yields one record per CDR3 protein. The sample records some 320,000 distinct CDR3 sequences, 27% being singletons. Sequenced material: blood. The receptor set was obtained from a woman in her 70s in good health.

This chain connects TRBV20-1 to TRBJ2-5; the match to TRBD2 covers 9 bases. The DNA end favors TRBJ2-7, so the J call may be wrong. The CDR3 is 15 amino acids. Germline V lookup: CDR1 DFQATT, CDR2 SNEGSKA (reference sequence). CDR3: CSARDSGRSRYEQYF. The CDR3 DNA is TGCAGTGCTAGAGATAGCGGGAGATCGCGCTACGAGCAGTACTTC.

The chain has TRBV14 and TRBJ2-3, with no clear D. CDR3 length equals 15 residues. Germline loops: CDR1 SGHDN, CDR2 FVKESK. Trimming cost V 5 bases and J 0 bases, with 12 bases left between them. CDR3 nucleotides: TGTGCCAGCAGCACTCTTTCCCTTAGCACAGATACGCAGTATTTT. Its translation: CASSTLSLSTDTQYF.

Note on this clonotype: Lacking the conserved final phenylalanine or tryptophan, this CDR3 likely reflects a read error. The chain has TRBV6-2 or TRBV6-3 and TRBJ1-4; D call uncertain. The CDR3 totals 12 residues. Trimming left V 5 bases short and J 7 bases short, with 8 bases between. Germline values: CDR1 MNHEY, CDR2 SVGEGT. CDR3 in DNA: TGTGCCAGCAGTCTTTTAGCTGAAAAACTGTTTTCT. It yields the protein CASSLLAEKLFS.

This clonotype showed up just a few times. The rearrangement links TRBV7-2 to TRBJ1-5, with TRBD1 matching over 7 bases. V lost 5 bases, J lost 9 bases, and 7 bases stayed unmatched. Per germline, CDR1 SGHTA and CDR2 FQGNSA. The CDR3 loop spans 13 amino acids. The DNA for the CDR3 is TGTGCCAGCAGCGGTACAGGGGATAGGCCCCAGCATTTT. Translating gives CASSGTGDRPQHF.

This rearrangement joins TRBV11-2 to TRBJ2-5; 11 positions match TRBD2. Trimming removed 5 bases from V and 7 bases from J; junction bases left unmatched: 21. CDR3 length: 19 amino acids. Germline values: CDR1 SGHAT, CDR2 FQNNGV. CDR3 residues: CASSLLPTSGRAGVVTQYF. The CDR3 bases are TGTGCCAGCAGCCTTCTACCTACTAGCGGGAGAGCGGGCGTTGTGACCCAGTACTTC. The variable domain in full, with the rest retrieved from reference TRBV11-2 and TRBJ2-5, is EAGVAQSPRYKIIEKRQSVAFWCNPISGHATLYWYQQILGQGPKLLIQFQNNGVVDDSQLPKDRFSAERLKGVDSTLKIQPAKLEDSAVYLCASSLLPTSGRAGVVTQYFGPGTRLLVL.

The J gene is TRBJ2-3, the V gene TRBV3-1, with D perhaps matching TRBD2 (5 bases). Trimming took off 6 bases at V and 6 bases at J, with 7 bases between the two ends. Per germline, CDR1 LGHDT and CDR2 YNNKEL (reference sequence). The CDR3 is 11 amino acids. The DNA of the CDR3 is TGTGCCAGCAGACGCGGGGATACGCAGTATTTT. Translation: CASRRGDTQYF.

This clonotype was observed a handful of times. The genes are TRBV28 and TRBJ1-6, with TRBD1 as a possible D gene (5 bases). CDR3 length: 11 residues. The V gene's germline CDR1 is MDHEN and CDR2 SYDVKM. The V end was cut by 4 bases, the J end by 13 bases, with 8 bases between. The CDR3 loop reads CASSSRVPLHF. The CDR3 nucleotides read TGTGCCAGCAGTTCCAGGGTCCCCCTCCACTTT.

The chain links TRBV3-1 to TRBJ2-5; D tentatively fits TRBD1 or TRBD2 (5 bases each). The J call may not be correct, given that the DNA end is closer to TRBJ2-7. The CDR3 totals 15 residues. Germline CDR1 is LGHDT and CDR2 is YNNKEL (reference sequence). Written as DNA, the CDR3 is TGTGCCAGCAGCCCATACGCTGGGACCAACTACGAGCAGTACTTC. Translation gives CASSPYAGTNYEQYF.

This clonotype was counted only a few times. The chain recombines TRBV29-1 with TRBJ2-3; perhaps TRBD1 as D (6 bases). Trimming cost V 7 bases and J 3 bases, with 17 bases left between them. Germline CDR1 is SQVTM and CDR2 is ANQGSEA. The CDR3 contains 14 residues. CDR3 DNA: TGCAGCGGCAACCGGGACATCAGTACAGATACGCAGTATTTT. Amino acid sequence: CSGNRDISTDTQYF.

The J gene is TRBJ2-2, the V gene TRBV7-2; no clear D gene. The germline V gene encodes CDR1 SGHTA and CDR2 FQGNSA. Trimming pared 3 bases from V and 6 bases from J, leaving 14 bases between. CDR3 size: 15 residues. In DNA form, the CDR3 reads TGTGCCAGCAGCTTGTTAGCCTTGGTATCCGGGGAGCTGTTTTTT. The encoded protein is CASSLLALVSGELFF.

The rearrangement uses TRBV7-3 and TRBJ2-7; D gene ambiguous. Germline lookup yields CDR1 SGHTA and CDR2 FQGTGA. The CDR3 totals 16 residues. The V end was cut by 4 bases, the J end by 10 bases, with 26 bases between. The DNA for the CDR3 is TGTGCCAGCAGCTGGACGGCACGGACCCCTCAAGAGGCCCAGTACTTC. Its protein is CASSWTARTPQEAQYF.

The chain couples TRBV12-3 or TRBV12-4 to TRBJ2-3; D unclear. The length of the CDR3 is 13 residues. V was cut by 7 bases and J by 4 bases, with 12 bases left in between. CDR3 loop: CASTSRSADTQYF. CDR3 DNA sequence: TGTGCCAGCACCTCCCGGTCCGCAGATACGCAGTATTTT.

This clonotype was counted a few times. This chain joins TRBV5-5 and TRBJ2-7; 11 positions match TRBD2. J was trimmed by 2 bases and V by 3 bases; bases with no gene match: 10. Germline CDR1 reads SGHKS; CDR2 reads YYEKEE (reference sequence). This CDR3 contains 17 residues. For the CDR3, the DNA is TGTGCCAGCAGCTACTTAGTGGGGACTAGCGGTACCTACGAGCAGTACTTC. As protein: CASSYLVGTSGTYEQYF.

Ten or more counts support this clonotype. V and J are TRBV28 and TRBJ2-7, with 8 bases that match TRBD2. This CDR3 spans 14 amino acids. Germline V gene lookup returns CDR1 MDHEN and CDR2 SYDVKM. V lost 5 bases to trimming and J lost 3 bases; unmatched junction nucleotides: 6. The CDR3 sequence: CASSRSGTRYEQYF. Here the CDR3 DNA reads TGTGCCAGCAGTCGTAGCGGGACCCGCTACGAGCAGTACTTC.

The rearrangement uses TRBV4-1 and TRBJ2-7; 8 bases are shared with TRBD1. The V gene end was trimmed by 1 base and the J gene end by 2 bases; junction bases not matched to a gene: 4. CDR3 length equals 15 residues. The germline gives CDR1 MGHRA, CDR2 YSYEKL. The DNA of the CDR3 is TGCGCCAGCAGCCAAGCGGACAGGGCCCCCTACGAGCAGTACTTC. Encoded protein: CASSQADRAPYEQYF.

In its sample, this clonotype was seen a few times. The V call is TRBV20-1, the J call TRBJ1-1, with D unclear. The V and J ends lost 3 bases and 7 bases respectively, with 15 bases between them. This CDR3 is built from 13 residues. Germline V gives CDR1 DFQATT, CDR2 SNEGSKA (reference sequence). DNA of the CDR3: TGCAGTGCTAGTGTAGGAGCTTCCCTTGAAGCTTTCTTT. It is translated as CSASVGASLEAFF.

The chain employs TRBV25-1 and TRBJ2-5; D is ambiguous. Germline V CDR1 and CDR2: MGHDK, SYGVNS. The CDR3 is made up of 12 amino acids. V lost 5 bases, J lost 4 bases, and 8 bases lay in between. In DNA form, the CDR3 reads TGTGCCAGCAGTACCCACGGAGAGACCCAGTACTTC. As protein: CASSTHGETQYF.

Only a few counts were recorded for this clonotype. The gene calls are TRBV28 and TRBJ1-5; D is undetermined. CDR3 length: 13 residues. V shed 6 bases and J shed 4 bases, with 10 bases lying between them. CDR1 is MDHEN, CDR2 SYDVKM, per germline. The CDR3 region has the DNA TGTGCCAGCAGGTCTGACCGAAATCAGCCCCAGCATTTT. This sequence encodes CASRSDRNQPQHF.

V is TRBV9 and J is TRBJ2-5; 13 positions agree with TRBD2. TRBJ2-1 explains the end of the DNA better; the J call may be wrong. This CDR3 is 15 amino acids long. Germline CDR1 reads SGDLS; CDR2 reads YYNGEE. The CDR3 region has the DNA TGTGCCAGCAGCCGGACTAGCGGGAGTCGAGGTGAGCAGTTCTTC. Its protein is CASSRTSGSRGEQFF.

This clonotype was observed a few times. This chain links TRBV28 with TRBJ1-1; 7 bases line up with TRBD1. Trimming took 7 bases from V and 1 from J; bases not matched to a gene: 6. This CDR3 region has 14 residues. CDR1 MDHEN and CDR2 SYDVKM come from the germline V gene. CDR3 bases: TGTGCCAGCATCGCCCGGGACAGGAACACTGAAGCTTTCTTT. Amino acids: CASIARDRNTEAFF. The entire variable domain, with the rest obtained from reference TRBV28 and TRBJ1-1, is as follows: DVKVTQSSRYLVKRTGEKVFLECVQDMDHENMFWYRQDPGLGLRLIYFSYDVKMKEKGDIPEGYSVSREKKERFSLILESASTNQTSMYLCASIARDRNTEAFFGQGTRLTVV.

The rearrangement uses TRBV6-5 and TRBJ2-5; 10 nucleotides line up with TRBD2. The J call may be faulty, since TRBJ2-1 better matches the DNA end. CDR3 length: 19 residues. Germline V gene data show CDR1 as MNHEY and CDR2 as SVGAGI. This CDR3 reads CASSYSAFTSGADYNEQFF. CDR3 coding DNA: TGTGCCAGCAGTTACTCGGCGTTCACTAGCGGGGCGGACTACAATGAGCAGTTCTTC.